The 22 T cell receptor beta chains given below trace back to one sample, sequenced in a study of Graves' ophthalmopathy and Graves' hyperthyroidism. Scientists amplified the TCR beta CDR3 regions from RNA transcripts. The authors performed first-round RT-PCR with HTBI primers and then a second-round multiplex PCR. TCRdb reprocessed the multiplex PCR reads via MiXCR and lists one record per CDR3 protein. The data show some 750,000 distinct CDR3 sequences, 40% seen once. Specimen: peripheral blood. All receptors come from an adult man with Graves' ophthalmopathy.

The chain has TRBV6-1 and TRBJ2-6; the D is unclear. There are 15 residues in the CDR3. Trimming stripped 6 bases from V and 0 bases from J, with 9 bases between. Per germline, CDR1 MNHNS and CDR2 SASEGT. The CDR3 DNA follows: TGTGCCAGCAGAAAAGAAGACTCTGGGGCCAACGTCCTGACTTTC. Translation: CASRKEDSGANVLTF.

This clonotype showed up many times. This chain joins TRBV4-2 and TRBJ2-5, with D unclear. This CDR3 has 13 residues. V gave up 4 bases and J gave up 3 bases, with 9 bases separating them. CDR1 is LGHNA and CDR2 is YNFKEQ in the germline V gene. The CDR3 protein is CASSPGLKETQYF. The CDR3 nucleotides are TGTGCCAGCAGCCCGGGCCTTAAAGAGACCCAGTACTTC.

In DNA form, the CDR3 reads TGTGCCAGCAGTGCATCTGGAAACACCATATATTTT. It encodes CASSASGNTIYF. This sequence joins TRBV2 and TRBJ1-3; D gene unclear. The V end was cut by 4 bases, the J end by 1 base, with 2 bases between. The CDR3 runs 12 residues. In germline, CDR1 is SNHLY, CDR2 FYNNEI. The whole variable domain, filled in from reference TRBV2 and TRBJ1-3, reads EPEVTQTPSHQVTQMGQEVILRCVPISNHLYFYWYRQILGQKVEFLVSFYNNEISEKSEIFDDQFSVERPDGSNFTLKIRSTKLEDSAMYFCASSASGNTIYFGEGSWLTVV.

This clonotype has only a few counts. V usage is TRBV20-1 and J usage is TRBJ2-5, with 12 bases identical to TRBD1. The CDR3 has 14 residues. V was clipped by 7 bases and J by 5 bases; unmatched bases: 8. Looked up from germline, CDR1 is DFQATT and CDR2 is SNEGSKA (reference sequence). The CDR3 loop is CSGSGQGALETQYF. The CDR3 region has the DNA TGCAGTGGATCGGGACAGGGGGCGTTGGAGACCCAGTACTTC.

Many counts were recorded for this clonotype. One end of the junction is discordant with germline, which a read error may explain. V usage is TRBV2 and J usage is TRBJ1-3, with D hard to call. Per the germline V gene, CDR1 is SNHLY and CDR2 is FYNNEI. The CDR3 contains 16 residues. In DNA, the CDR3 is TGTGCCAGCAGCGAAGGTTTGGGGTTTTTCCCTAACACCATATATTTT. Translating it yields CASSEGLGFFPNTIYF.

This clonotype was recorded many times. The CDR3 loop reads CASSLAPGDLVGNQPQHF. Written as DNA, the CDR3 is TGTGCCAGCAGCTTAGCGCCAGGGGATTTGGTAGGCAATCAGCCCCAGCATTTT. J is TRBJ1-5 and V is TRBV7-6; a weak D match, TRBD1 (6 bases). Trimming took off 0 bases at V and 2 bases at J, with 17 bases between the two ends. The CDR3 is 18 residues long. CDR1 SGHVS and CDR2 FNYEAQ come from the germline V gene.

CDR3 nucleotides: TGTGCCAGTAGTACGTATGAGGGGCAGGATCAGCCCCAGCATTTT. Protein product: CASSTYEGQDQPQHF. The J gene is TRBJ1-5, the V gene TRBV19; a possible D gene is TRBD1 (5 bases). Trimming took off 4 bases at V and 5 bases at J, with 15 bases between the two ends. The V gene's germline CDR1 is LNHDA and CDR2 SQIVND (reference sequence). The CDR3 loop spans 15 amino acids.

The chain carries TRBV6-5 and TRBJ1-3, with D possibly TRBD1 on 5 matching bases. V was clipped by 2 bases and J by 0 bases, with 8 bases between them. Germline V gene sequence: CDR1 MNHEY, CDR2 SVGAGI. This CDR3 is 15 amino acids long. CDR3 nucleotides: TGTGCCAGCAGTTACGGGGGGGACTCTGGAAACACCATATATTTT. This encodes CASSYGGDSGNTIYF.

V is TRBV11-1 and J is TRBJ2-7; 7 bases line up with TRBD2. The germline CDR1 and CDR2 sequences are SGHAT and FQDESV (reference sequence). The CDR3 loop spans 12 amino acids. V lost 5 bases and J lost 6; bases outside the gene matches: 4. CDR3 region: CASSDGGSEQYF. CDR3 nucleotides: TGTGCCAGCAGCGACGGGGGGTCCGAGCAGTACTTC.

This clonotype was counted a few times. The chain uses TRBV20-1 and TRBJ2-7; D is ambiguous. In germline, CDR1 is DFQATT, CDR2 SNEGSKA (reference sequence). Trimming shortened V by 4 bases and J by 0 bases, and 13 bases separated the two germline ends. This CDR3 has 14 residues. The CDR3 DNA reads TGCAGTGCTAATGTAATGACGGCCTCCTACGAGCAGTACTTC. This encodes CSANVMTASYEQYF.

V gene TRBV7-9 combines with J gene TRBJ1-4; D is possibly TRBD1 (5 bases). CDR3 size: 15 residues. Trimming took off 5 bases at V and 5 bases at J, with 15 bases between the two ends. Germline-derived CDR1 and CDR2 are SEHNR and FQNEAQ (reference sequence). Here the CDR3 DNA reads TGTGCCAGCAGCCAAGACTGGGGGACGAATGAAAAACTGTTTTTT. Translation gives CASSQDWGTNEKLFF.

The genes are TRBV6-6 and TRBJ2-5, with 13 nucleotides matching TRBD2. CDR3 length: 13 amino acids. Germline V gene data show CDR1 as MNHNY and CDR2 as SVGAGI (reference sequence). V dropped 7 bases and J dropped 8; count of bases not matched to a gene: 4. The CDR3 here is CASNGLAGVTQYF. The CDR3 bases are TGTGCCAGCAATGGACTAGCGGGAGTTACCCAGTACTTC.

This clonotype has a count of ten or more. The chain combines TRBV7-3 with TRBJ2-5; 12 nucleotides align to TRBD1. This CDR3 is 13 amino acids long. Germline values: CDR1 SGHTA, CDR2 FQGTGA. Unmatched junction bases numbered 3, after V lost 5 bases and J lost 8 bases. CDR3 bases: TGTGCCAGCAGCGCGGGACAGGGGGCCACCCAGTACTTC. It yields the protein CASSAGQGATQYF.

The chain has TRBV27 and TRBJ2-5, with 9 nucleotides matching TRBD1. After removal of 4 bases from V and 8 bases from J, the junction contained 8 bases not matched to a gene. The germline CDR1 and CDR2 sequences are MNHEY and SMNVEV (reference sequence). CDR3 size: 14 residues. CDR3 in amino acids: CASSWTGTGRTQYF. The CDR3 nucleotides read TGTGCCAGCAGTTGGACAGGGACAGGGCGTACCCAGTACTTC.

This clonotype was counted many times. CDR3 loop: CASSRTPAQPQHF. The CDR3 region has the DNA TGTGCCAGTAGTCGGACTCCAGCGCAGCCCCAGCATTTT. V and J are TRBV19 and TRBJ1-5, with no clear D. This CDR3 contains 13 residues. Trimming cost V 5 bases and J 7 bases, with 12 bases left between them. Germline assignment: CDR1 LNHDA and CDR2 SQIVND (reference sequence).

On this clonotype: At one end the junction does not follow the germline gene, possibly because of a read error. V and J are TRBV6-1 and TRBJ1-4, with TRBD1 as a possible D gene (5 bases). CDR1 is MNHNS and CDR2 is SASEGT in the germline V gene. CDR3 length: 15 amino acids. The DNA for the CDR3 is TGTGCCGGCAGTTACTCGATAACCGGGGCGCAAAAACTGTTTTTT. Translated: CAGSYSITGAQKLFF.

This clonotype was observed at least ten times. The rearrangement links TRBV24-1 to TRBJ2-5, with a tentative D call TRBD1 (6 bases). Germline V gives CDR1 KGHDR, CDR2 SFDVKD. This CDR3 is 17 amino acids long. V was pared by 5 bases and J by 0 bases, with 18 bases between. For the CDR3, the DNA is TGTGCCACCAGTGCCGCTACGGCCCGGGACAACCAAGAGACCCAGTACTTC. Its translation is CATSAATARDNQETQYF.

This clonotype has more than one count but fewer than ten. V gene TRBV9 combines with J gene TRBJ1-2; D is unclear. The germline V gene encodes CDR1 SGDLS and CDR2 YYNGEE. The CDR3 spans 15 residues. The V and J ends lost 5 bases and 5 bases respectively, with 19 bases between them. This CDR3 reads CASSLSKGFDYGYTF. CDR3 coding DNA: TGTGCCAGCAGTTTATCGAAAGGATTCGATTATGGCTACACCTTC.

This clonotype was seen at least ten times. This CDR3 is CSVLTGAGANVLTF. The CDR3 bases are TGCAGCGTCCTCACAGGGGCAGGGGCCAACGTCCTGACTTTC. This chain connects TRBV29-1 to TRBJ2-6; 7 bases are a match to TRBD1. V lost 6 bases, J lost 4 bases, and 6 bases stayed unmatched. Germline V gene sequence: CDR1 SQVTM, CDR2 ANQGSEA. The CDR3 is 14 residues long.

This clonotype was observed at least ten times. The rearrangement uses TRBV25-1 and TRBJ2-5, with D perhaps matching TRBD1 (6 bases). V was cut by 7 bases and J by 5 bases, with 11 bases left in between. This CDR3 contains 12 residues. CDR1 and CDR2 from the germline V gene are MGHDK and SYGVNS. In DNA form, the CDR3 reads TGTGCCAGCAACAGGGTTGAGGAGACCCAGTACTTC. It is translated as CASNRVEETQYF.

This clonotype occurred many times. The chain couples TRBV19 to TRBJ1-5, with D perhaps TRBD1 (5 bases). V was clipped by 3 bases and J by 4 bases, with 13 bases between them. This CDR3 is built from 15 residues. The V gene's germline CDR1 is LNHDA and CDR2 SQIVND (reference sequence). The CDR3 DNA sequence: TGTGCCAGTAGTATGATTGCGGGGGGGAATCAGCCCCAGCATTTT. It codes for CASSMIAGGNQPQHF.

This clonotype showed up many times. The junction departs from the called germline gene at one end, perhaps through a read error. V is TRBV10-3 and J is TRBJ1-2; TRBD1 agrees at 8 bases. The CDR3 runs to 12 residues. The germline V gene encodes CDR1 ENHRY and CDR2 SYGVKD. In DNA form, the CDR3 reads TGTGCCAGCAGTGAGGACAGGGTCGGCTACACCTTC. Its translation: CASSEDRVGYTF.